This is a list of T cell receptor beta chains from one sample in a study of T cells in Graves' hyperthyroidism and ophthalmopathy. Each CDR3 protein gets one entry after TCRdb re-called the multiplex PCR reads with MiXCR. The profile covers hundreds of thousands of distinct CDR3 sequences, with roughly 22% appearing a single time and roughly 40% taken by the ten largest. The source material was blood. These receptor sequences come from a woman in her 40s with Graves' ophthalmopathy. Each CDR3 is given without its conserved first and last residue.

v_call	j_call	cdr3_aa
TRBV2	TRBJ2-7	ASSPKRRSDEQY
TRBV20-1	TRBJ1-2	CCRDRDDYGYT
TRBV28	TRBJ2-1	ASMGLAGGKSSYNEQF
TRBV30	TRBJ2-2	AWSRRTSLSSGELF
TRBV20-1	TRBJ1-2	SARVGDGANYGYT
TRBV12-3/TRBV12-4	TRBJ1-1	ASSPPSLGRAEAF
TRBV30	TRBJ2-2	AWSERWSRRPGELF
TRBV5-1	TRBJ2-2	ASSKTPRQGSGELF
TRBV6-1	TRBJ1-2	ASSRTDSYYGYT
TRBV6-1	TRBJ2-7	ASSGASGAAYEQY
TRBV6-1	TRBJ1-5	ASSVSPGTDIRPQH
TRBV29-1	TRBJ1-1	SSCEGGTEAF
TRBV6-5	TRBJ1-2	ASSPTGLNYGYT
TRBV6-5	TRBJ1-2	ASSYAFGARTRGGYT
TRBV20-1	TRBJ2-5	SARLGGVGETQY
TRBV4-1	TRBJ2-2	ASSQDRHRSGDRNTGELF
TRBV6-2/TRBV6-3	TRBJ2-7	ASGASGTSGHEQY
TRBV7-8	TRBJ1-1	ASSLASGRSIGTEAF
TRBV6-1	TRBJ2-5	ASSENRGVRETQY
TRBV20-1	TRBJ1-5	SARGEGSQPQH
TRBV2	TRBJ2-7	ASSEGPVTYEQY
TRBV28	TRBJ1-1	ASSSQVYGYTFGSGNTEAF
TRBV27	TRBJ1-1	ASSPNRGPAF
TRBV12-3/TRBV12-4	TRBJ2-5	ASSLRFGAGRETQY
TRBV10-3	TRBJ2-5	AITGASGETQY
TRBV28	TRBJ2-5	ASSPTGGVAGETQY
TRBV20-1	TRBJ2-1	SARLIAPYNEQF
TRBV30	TRBJ1-5	AWTWGGSSNQPQH
TRBV24-1	TRBJ2-7	ATSDPGTGAHEQY
TRBV7-3	TRBJ2-2	ASSLTLQGALTGELF
TRBV5-1	TRBJ2-6	ASSLGPVGANVLT
TRBV5-1	TRBJ1-2	ASSLQSGDGYT
TRBV18	TRBJ1-5	ASSWDRGLYQPQH